The source of this T cell receptor beta chain is a study of T cells after yellow fever vaccination. Study as a whole: SMART-Seq v4 Ultra Low Input handled preparation of low-cell-number fractions. General study results and limits: The study re-detected most primary-vaccination clones after the booster (nearly 97% CD4, just over 85% CD8). Though weaker, the secondary response peaked faster, on day 5 versus 15.

A single record per CDR3 protein comes from TCRdb applying MiXCR to the 5' RACE reads. The repertoire has 450,000 to 650,000 distinct CDR3 sequences, 20% to 25% of them found once; the top ten carry roughly a sixth. This clonotype was observed a few times. The antigen remains unidentified. This CDR3 region has 15 residues. Germline V gene lookup returns CDR1 SGHTA and CDR2 FQGTGA. The V gene end was trimmed by 4 bases and the J gene end by 7 bases; junction bases not matched to a gene: 4. Sequencing was performed on PBMCs, taken less than 25 days after the first yellow fever vaccination. This TCR was recovered from a man between 18 and 35 years old who received the YFV17D yellow fever vaccine. This chain links TRBV7-3 with TRBJ2-3; TRBD2 aligns across 14 bases. The CDR3 coding sequence is TGTGCCAGCAGCTCCGGACTAGCGGGGGGAAATACGCAGTATTTT. It yields the protein CASSSGLAGGNTQYF.